This T cell receptor (beta chain) was retrieved from a study of T cell changes during pregnancy in multiple sclerosis. TCRdb's table, derived via immunoSEQ multiplex PCR, lists solely in-frame clones and lacks some. The sample carries 65,000 to 75,000 clones, more than 75% recorded once. With 0 bases removed from V and 3 bases from J, the gap between germline ends came to 10 bases. Germline CDR1 reads GTSNPN; CDR2 reads SVGIG (reference sequence). The CDR3 is 14 residues long. This TCR was recovered from a female donor in good health, enrolled as a control in a pregnancy study. The J gene is TRBJ2-3, the V gene TRBV30; a possible D gene is TRBD2 (6 bases). The input for sequencing was peripheral blood, taken in the third trimester of pregnancy. CDR3 sequence (DNA): TGTGCCTGGAGTGTAAGGGGACTTACAGATACGCAGTATTTT. Translating it yields CAWSVRGLTDTQYF. Full variable domain (missing parts from reference TRBV30 and TRBJ2-3): SQTIHQWPATLVQPVGSPLSLECTVEGTSNPNLYWYRQAAGRGLQLLFYSVGIGQISSEVPQNLSASRPQDRQFILSSKKLLLSDSGFYLCAWSVRGLTDTQYFGPGTRLTVL.